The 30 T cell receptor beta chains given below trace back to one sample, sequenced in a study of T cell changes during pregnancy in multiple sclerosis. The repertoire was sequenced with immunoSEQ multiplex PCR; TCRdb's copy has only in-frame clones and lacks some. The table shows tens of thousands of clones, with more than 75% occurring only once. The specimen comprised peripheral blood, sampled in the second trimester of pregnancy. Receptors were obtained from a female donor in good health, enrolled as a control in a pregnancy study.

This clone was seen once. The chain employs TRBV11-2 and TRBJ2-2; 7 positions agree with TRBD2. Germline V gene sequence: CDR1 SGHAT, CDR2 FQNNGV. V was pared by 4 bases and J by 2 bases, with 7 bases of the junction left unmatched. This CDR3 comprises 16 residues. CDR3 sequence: CASSSGGTINTGELFF. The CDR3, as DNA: TGTGCCAGCAGCTCCGGGGGGACTATTAACACCGGGGAGCTGTTTTTT.

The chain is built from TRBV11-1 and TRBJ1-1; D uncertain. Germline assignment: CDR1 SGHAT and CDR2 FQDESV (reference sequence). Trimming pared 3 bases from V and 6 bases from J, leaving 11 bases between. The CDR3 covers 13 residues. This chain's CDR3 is CASSFSVVPEAFF. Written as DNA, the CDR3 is TGTGCCAGCAGCTTTTCGGTCGTCCCTGAAGCTTTCTTT. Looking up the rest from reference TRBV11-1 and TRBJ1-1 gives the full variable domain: EAEVAQSPRYKITEKSQAVAFWCDPISGHATLYWYRQILGQGPELLVQFQDESVVDDSQLPKDRFSAERLKGVDSTLKIQPAELGDSAMYLCASSFSVVPEAFFGQGTRLTVV.

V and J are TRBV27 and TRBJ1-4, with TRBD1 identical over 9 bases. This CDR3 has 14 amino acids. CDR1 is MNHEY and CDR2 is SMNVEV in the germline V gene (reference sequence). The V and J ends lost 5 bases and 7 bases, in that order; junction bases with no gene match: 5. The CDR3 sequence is CASSPQGAGEKLFF. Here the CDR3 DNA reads TGTGCCAGCAGTCCACAGGGGGCCGGTGAAAAACTGTTTTTT.

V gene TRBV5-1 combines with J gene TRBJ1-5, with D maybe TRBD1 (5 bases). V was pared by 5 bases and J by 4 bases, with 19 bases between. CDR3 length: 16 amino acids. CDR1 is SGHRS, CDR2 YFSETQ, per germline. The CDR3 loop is CASRLNLRDWNQPQHF. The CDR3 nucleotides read TGCGCCAGCAGGTTAAATCTAAGGGACTGGAATCAGCCCCAGCATTTT.

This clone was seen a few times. The CDR3: CASSDAQGDGANVLTF. CDR3 nucleotides: TGTGCCAGCAGTGACGCACAGGGTGATGGGGCCAACGTCCTGACTTTC. The V and J genes are TRBV6-4 and TRBJ2-6; TRBD1 is a possible D gene (6 bases). The V end lost 2 bases, the J end lost 3 bases, and 11 bases lay between the germline ends. The CDR3 extends over 16 amino acids. Germline assignment: CDR1 MRHNA and CDR2 SNTAGT.

CDR3 residues: CASSVSSGTASDTQYF. The CDR3 nucleotides read TGTGCCAGCAGCGTCTCCTCCGGGACAGCATCAGATACGCAGTATTTT. The chain joins TRBV9 to TRBJ2-3, with 7 bases fitting TRBD1. Unmatched junction bases numbered 10, after V lost 2 bases and J lost 4 bases. Germline V gene data show CDR1 as SGDLS and CDR2 as YYNGEE. The CDR3 has 16 amino acids. The complete variable domain, with remaining parts taken from reference TRBV9 and TRBJ2-3, reads DSGVTQTPKHLITATGQRVTLRCSPRSGDLSVYWYQQSLDQGLQFLIQYYNGEERAKGNILERFSAQQFPDLHSELNLSSLELGDSALYFCASSVSSGTASDTQYFGPGTRLTVL.

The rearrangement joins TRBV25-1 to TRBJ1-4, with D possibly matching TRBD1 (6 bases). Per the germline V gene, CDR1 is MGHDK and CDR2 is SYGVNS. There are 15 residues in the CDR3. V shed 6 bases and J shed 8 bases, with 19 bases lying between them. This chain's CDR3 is CASREHGQFGEKLFF. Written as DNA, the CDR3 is TGTGCCAGCAGGGAACATGGACAGTTTGGGGAAAAACTGTTTTTT.

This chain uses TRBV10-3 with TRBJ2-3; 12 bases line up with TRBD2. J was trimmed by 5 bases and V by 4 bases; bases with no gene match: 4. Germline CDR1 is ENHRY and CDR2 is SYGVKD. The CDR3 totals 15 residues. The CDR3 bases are TGTGCCATCAGTGGACTAGCGGGGGATAAAGATACGCAGTATTTT. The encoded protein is CAISGLAGDKDTQYF.

CDR3 nucleotide sequence: TGTGCCAGCAGTGACCCCTCTGGAGGGGGGGCTGCCTACGAGCAGTACTTC. Protein: CASSDPSGGGAAYEQYF. The V and J genes are TRBV6-1 and TRBJ2-7; D might be TRBD2 (7 bases). Trimming removed 3 bases from V and 2 bases from J, with 20 bases in between. From germline, CDR1 is MNHNS and CDR2 SASEGT. CDR3 size: 17 residues.

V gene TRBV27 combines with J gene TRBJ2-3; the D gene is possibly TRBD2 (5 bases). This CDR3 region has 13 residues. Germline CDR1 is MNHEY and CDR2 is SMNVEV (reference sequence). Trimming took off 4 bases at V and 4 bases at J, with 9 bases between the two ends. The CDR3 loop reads CASSSSGSDTQYF. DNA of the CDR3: TGTGCCAGCAGTTCAAGCGGATCAGATACGCAGTATTTT.

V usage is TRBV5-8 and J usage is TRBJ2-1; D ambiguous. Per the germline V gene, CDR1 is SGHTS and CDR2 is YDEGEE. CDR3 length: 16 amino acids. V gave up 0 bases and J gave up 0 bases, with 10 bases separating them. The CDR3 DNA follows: TGTGCCAGCAGCTTGGATGTTCGGAGCTCCTACAATGAGCAGTTCTTC. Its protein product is CASSLDVRSSYNEQFF.

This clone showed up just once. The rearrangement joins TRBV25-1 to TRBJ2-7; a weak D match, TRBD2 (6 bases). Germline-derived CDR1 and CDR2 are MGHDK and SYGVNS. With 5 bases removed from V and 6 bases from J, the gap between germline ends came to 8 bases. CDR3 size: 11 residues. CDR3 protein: CASSYGSEQYF. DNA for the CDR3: TGTGCCAGCAGTTACGGGAGCGAGCAGTACTTC.

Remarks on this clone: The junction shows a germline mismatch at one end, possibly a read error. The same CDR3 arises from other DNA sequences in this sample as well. In nucleotides, the CDR3 is TGCGCCAGCAGGAGGAGGGGGCCGCAAGAGACCCAGTACTTC. This sequence encodes CASRRRGPQETQYF. The V and J genes are TRBV6-1 and TRBJ2-5, with D possibly matching TRBD1 (7 bases). Germline assignment: CDR1 MNHNS and CDR2 SASEGT. The CDR3 sequence is 14 residues long.

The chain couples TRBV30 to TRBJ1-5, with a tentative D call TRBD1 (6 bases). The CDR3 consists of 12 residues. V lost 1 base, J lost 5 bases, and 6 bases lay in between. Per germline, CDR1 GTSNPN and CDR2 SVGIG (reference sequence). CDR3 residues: CAWSDRDQPQHF. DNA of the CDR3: TGTGCCTGGAGTGACAGGGATCAGCCCCAGCATTTT.

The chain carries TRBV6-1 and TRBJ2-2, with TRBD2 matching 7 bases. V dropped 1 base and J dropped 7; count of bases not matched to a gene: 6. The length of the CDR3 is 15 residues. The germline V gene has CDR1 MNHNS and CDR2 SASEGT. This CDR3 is CASSEVAGAVGELFF. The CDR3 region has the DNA TGTGCCAGCAGTGAAGTGGCGGGAGCGGTCGGGGAGCTGTTTTTT.

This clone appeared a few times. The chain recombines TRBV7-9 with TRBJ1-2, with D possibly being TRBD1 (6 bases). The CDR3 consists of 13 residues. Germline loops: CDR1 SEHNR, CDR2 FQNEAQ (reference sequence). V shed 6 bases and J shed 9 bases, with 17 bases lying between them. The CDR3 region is CASRPPTGPSYTF. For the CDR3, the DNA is TGTGCCAGCAGACCTCCGACAGGCCCTAGCTACACCTTC.

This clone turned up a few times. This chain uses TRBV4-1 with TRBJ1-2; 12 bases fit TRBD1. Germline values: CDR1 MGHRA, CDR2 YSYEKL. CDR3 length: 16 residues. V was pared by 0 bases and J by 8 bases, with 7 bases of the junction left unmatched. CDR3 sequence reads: CASSQDGGQGAEGYTF. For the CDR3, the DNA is TGCGCCAGCAGCCAAGACGGGGGACAGGGGGCGGAGGGCTACACCTTC.

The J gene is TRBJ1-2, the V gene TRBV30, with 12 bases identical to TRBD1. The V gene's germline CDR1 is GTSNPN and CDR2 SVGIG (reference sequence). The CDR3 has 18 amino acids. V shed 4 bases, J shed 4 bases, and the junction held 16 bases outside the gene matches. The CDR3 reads CAWIPGGDRGQRSYGYTF. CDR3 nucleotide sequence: TGTGCCTGGATCCCCGGGGGGGACAGGGGGCAGAGAAGCTATGGCTACACCTTC. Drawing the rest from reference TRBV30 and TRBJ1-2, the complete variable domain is SQTIHQWPATLVQPVGSPLSLECTVEGTSNPNLYWYRQAAGRGLQLLFYSVGIGQISSEVPQNLSASRPQDRQFILSSKKLLLSDSGFYLCAWIPGGDRGQRSYGYTFGSGTRLTVV.

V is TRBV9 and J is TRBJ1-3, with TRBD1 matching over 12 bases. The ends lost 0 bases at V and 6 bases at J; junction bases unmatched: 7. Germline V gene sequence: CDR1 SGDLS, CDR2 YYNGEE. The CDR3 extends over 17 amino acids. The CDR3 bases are TGTGCCAGCAGCGTAGAGCCCGGGGACAGGGGGCCAAACACCATATATTTT. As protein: CASSVEPGDRGPNTIYF.

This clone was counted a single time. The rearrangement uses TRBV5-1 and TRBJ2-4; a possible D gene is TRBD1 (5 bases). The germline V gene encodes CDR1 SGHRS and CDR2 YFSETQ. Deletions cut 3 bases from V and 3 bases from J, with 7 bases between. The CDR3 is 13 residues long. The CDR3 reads CASSWGSKNIQYF. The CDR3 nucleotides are TGCGCCAGCAGCTGGGGCAGCAAAAACATTCAGTACTTC.

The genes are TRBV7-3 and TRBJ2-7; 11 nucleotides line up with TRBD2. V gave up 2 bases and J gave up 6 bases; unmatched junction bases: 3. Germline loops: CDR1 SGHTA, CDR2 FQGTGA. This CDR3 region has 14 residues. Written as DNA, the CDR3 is TGTGCCAGCAGCTTATTAGCGGGAGGGGGCGAGCAGTACTTC. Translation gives CASSLLAGGGEQYF.

DNA of the CDR3: TGTGCCAGCAGCTTAGTGGACCGACAGGGGATAGCAACTAATGAAAAACTGTTTTTT. Its translation is CASSLVDRQGIATNEKLFF. The rearrangement uses TRBV7-9 and TRBJ1-4; 8 positions agree with TRBD1. The CDR3 loop spans 19 amino acids. Losses at the gene ends were 1 base for V and 0 bases for J; bases not matched to a gene: 10. Germline loops: CDR1 SEHNR, CDR2 FQNEAQ (reference sequence).

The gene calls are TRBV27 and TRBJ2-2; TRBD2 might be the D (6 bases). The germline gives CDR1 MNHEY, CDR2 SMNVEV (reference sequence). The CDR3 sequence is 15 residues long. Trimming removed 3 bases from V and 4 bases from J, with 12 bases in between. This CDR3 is CASSFGGGLTGELFF. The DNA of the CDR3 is TGTGCCAGCAGTTTTGGGGGAGGACTCACCGGGGAGCTGTTTTTT.

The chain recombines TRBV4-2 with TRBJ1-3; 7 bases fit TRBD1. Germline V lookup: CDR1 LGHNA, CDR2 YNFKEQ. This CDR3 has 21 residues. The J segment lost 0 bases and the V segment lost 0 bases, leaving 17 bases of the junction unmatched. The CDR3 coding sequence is TGTGCCAGCAGCCAAGATCCTAGGTCGACAGGGAGCCTCTCCTCTGGAAACACCATATATTTT. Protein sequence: CASSQDPRSTGSLSSGNTIYF.

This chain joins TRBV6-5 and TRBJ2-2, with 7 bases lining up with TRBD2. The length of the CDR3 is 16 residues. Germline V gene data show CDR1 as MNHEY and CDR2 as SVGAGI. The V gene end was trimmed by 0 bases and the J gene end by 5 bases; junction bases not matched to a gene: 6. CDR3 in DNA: TGTGCCAGCAGTTACTCTTTCCGGCGGGGGACCGGGGAGCTGTTTTTT. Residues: CASSYSFRRGTGELFF.

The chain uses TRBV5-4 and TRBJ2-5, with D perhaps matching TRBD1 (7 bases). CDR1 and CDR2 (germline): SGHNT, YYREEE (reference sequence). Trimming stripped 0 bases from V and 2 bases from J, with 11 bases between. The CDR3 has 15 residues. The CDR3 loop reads CASSLVTGRQETQYF. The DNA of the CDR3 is TGTGCCAGCAGCTTGGTGACAGGGAGGCAAGAGACCCAGTACTTC.

This CDR3 reads CASSTGMRNTEAFF. The CDR3 region has the DNA TGTGCCAGCAGTACAGGTATGAGGAACACTGAAGCTTTCTTT. The rearrangement uses TRBV6-5 and TRBJ1-1, with a tentative D call TRBD1 (5 bases). V was shortened by 5 bases and J by 1 base, with 11 bases between the two germline ends. Germline CDR1 reads MNHEY; CDR2 reads SVGAGI. This CDR3 contains 14 residues.

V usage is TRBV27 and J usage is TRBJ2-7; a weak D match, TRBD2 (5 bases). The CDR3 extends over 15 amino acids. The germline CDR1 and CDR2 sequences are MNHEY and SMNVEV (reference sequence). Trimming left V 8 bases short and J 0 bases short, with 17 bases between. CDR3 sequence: CASGLDGDHSYEQYF. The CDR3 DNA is TGTGCCAGCGGACTGGACGGCGACCACTCCTACGAGCAGTACTTC.

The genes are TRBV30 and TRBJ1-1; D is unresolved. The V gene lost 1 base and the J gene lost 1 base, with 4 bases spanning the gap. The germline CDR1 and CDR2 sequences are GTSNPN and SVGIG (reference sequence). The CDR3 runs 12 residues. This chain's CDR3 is CAWSAENTEAFF. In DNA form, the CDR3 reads TGTGCCTGGAGTGCAGAGAACACTGAAGCTTTCTTT.

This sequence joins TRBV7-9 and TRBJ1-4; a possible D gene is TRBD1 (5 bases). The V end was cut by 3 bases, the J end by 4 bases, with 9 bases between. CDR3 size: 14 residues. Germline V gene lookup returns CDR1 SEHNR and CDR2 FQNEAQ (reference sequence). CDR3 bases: TGTGCCAGCAGCTTCAGGGTTGGTAATGAAAAACTGTTTTTT. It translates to CASSFRVGNEKLFF.